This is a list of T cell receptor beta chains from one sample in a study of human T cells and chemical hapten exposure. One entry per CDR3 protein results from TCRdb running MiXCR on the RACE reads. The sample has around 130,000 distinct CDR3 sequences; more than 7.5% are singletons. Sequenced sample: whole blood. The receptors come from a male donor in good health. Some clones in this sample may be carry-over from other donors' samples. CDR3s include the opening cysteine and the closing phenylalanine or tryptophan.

CASGEPQHF	TRBJ1-5	TRBV6-5
CASSGRYSNQPQHF	TRBJ1-5	TRBV19
CASSSPSGGLGPRPGELFF	TRBJ2-2	TRBV12-3/TRBV12-4
CASSFPSSGRSTDTQYF	TRBJ2-3	TRBV27
CASSPLQGVGTDTQYF	TRBJ2-3	TRBV18
CASSFYRTGDNEQFF	TRBJ2-1	TRBV28
CASSYSEYTGVLFF	TRBJ2-2	TRBV6-5
CASSWDSTSNKQYF	TRBJ2-7	TRBV5-6
CASGITGTSPYEQYF	TRBJ2-7	TRBV6-6
CASSIARVNTEAFF	TRBJ1-1	TRBV19
CSGRRQGGEQYF	TRBJ2-7	TRBV20-1
CASSYPTLEQYF	TRBJ2-7	TRBV6-2/TRBV6-3
CATIDRGRYNEQFF	TRBJ2-1	TRBV15
CAISESGGSQETQYF	TRBJ2-5	TRBV10-3
CASSPSSGNTIYF	TRBJ1-3	TRBV7-2
CSVVADSYEQYF	TRBJ2-7	TRBV29-1
CSATRQGAFF	TRBJ1-1	TRBV20-1
CSARGGAKDIQYF	TRBJ2-4	TRBV20-1
CASSGTGAFYEQYF	TRBJ2-7	TRBV5-1
CASSAGTGDAEKLFF	TRBJ1-4	TRBV7-9
CASSLALGNSPLHF	TRBJ1-6	TRBV7-9
CASRNRGQYTEAFF	TRBJ1-1	TRBV10-2
CASSELGGQHSNQPQHF	TRBJ1-5	TRBV2
CSARGTSGVPDTQYF	TRBJ2-3	TRBV20-1
CASSLGAGSSGNTIYF	TRBJ1-3	TRBV7-6
CASSYSPDRSDEQFF	TRBJ2-1	TRBV6-2/TRBV6-3
CASSPLHLRGAQLYEQYF	TRBJ2-7	TRBV27
CASSWDGLAAGTDTQYF	TRBJ2-3	TRBV5-4
CASSPPRPITEAFF	TRBJ1-1	TRBV18
CASSQVGLSYNEQFF	TRBJ2-1	TRBV7-9
CASSEGKGWVHEQYF	TRBJ2-7	TRBV2
CASSPSNRGASSYEQYF	TRBJ2-7	TRBV3-1
CATSRGDRAEETQYF	TRBJ2-5	TRBV15
CASSANRATGELFF	TRBJ2-2	TRBV9
CASSLRRDYEQYF	TRBJ2-7	TRBV5-4
CASSYSGVPYEQYF	TRBJ2-7	TRBV6-2/TRBV6-3
CASSYSAGGPLYEQYF	TRBJ2-7	TRBV6-5
CAWSLPVPEGNQPQHF	TRBJ1-5	TRBV30
CSVVSSGGREQYF	TRBJ2-7	TRBV29-1
CSASSLAHSTDTQYF	TRBJ2-3	TRBV20-1
CASSVGFSGELFF	TRBJ2-2	TRBV9
CASSPGQGQNQPQHF	TRBJ1-5	TRBV9